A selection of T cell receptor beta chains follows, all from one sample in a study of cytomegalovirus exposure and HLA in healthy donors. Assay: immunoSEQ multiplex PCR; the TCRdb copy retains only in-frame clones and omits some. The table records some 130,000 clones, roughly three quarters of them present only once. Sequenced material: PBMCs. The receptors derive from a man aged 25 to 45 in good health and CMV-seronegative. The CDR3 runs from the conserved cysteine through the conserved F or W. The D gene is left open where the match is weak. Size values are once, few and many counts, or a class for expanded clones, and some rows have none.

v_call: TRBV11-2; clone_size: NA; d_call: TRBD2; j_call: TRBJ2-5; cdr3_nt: TGTGCCAGCAGAATCCGGGGGGAGGGCCAAGAGACCCAGTACTTC; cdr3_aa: CASRIRGEGQETQYF
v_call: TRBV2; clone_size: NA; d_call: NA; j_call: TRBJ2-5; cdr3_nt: TGTGCCAGCATGTTAGTGCAAGAGACCCAGTACTTC; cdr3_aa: CASMLVQETQYF
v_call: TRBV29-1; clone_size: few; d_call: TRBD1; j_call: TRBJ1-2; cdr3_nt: TGCAGCGTTGGACAGGGCCGCGACTATGGCTACACCTTC; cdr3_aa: CSVGQGRDYGYTF
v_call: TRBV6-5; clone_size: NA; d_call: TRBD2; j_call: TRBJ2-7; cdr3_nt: TGTGCCAGTAGAAGGACTAGCGGGACCTACGAGCAGTACTTC; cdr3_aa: CASRRTSGTYEQYF
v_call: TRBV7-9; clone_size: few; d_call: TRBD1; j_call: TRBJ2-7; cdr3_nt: TGTGCCAGCAGCTTAGACCGGGACAGGGGTTTCTACGAGCAGTACTTC; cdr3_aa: CASSLDRDRGFYEQYF
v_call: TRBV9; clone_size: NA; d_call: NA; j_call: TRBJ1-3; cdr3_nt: TGTGCCAGCAGCGTCGACAGATCTGGAAACACCATATATTTT; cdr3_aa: CASSVDRSGNTIYF
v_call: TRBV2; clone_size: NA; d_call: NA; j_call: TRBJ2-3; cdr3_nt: TGTGCCAGCAGTCCTAAACGGTTCGATACGCAGTATTTT; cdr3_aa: CASSPKRFDTQYF
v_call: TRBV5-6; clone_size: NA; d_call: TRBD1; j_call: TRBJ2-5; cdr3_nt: TGTGCCAGCAGCTTGCAGGGGGAAGAGACCCAGTACTTC; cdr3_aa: CASSLQGEETQYF
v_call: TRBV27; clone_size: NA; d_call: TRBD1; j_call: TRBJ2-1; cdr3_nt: TGTGCCAGCAGTCATACTGGACAGGGGGCAGGGGAGCAGTTCTTC; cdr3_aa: CASSHTGQGAGEQFF
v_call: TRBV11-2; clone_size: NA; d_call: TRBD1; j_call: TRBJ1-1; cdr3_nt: TGTGCCAGCAGCTCGGGACAGGGAACTGAAGCTTTCTTT; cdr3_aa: CASSSGQGTEAFF
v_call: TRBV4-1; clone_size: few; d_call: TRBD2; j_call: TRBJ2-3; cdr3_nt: TGCGCCAGCAGCCAAACCGGGCGGGTAGCGGGAGGAGATACGCAGTATTTT; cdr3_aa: CASSQTGRVAGGDTQYF
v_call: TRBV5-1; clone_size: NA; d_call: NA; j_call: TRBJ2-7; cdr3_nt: TGCGCCAGCAGCTTTCTACAGGGAGAGGAGCAGTACTTC; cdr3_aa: CASSFLQGEEQYF
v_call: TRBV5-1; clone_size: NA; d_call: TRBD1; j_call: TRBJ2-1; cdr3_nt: TGCGCCAGCAGCTTGGAAGGGGGCAAGGGTGAGCAGTTCTTC; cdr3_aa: CASSLEGGKGEQFF
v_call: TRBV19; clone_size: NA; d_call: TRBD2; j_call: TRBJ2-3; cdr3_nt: TGTGCCAGAGTACGCGAAACCAGCGGGAGGGCCAGAGATACGCAGTATTTT; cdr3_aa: CARVRETSGRARDTQYF
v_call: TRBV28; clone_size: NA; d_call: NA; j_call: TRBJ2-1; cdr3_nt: TGTGCCAGCAGCGACGGGGGACTATTACAGGGCGATGAGCAGTTCTTC; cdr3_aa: CASSDGGLLQGDEQFF
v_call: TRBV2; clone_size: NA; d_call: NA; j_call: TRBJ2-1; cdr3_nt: TGTGCCAGCAGTGGAAGCGGTGGCGGAGCTTCCTACAATGAGCAGTTCTTC; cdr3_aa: CASSGSGGGASYNEQFF
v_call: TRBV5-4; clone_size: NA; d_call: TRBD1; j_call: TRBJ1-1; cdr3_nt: TGTGCCAGCAGCTTGGCCCAGGGGGCTGGGACTGAAGCTTTCTTT; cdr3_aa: CASSLAQGAGTEAFF
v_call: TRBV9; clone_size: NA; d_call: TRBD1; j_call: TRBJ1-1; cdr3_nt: TGTGCCAGCAGCGTTGACAGGGTGCAGAGCACTGAAGCTTTCTTT; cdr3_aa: CASSVDRVQSTEAFF
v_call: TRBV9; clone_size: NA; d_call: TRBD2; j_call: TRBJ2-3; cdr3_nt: TGTGCCAGCAGCGGGACTAGCGGACAAGCAGATACGCAGTATTTT; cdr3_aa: CASSGTSGQADTQYF
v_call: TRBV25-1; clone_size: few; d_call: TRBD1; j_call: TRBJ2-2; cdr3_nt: TGTGCCAGCAGTGACGGGTTACAGGGGGCCACCGGGGAGCTGTTTTTT; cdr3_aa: CASSDGLQGATGELFF
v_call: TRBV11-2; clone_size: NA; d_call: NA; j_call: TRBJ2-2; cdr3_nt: TGTGCCAGCAGCCCGGGACACCCGAACACCGGGGAGCTGTTTTTT; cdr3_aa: CASSPGHPNTGELFF
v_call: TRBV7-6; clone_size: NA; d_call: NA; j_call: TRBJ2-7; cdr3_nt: TGTGCCAGCAGCTTAGGGTTGAACTACGAGCAGTACTTC; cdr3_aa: CASSLGLNYEQYF
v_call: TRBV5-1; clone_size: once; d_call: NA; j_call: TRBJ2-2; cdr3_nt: TGCGCCAGCAGCACCGCAGGGAACACCGGGGAGCTGTTTTTT; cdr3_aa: CASSTAGNTGELFF
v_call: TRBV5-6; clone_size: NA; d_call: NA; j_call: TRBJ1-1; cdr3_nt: TGTGCCAGCAGCACCGCTGGGGGGGCGCGAGGGACTGAAGCTTTCTTT; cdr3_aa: CASSTAGGARGTEAFF
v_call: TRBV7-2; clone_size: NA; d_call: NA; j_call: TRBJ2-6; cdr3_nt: TGTGCCAGCAGCCCCCAAACGGGGTACTCTGGGGCCAACGTCCTGACTTTC; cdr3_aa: CASSPQTGYSGANVLTF
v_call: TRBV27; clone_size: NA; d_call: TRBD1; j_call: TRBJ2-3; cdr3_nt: TGTGCCAGCAGTTTTTTTGGACAGGGCCTCCCTTGGCTGTTAGATACGCAGTATTTT; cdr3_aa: CASSFFGQGLPWLLDTQYF
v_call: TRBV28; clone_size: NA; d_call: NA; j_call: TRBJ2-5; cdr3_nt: TGTGCCAGCAGTTTATATCTGTATCAGGAAGAGACCCAGTACTTC; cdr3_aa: CASSLYLYQEETQYF
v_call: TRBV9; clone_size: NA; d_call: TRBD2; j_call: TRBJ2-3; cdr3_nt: TGTGCCAGCAGCCCAGCGGGAGAATACACAGATACGCAGTATTTT; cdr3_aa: CASSPAGEYTDTQYF
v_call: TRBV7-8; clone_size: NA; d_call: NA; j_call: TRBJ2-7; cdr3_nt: TGTGCCAGCAGCCAACCCATAACAGGGCTTAACCCGAAGGACTACGAGCAGTACTTC; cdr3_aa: CASSQPITGLNPKDYEQYF
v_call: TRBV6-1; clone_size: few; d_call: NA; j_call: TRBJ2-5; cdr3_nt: TGTGCCAGCAGCGCCGGCTCGACTAGAGGAGAGACCCAGTACTTC; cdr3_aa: CASSAGSTRGETQYF
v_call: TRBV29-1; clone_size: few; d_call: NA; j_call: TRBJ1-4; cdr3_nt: TGCAGCGTTGAGGCGGCTAATGAAAAACTGTTTTTT; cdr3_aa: CSVEAANEKLFF
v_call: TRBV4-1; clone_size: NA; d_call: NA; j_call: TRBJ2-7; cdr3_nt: TGCGCCAGCAGTTCTATGACGGGTACCTACGAGCAGTACTTC; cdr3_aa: CASSSMTGTYEQYF